These 18 T cell receptor beta chains originate from one sample sequenced in a study of T-cell memory formation after mild COVID-19 (dated by TCRdb to 2020 to 2023). The library came from 5' RACE. TCRdb records Illumina NovaSeq 6000 as the sequencer. TCRdb trimmed the raw reads at Q25, called clones with MiXCR and kept productive beta chains. Entries that share a CDR3 protein sequence are merged under the most common genes and DNA. A total of approximately 60,000 distinct CDR3 sequences appear in this sample, about a tenth of them only once. The ten largest make up about 1% of the sample. The sequenced sample consisted of PBMCs or a T cell subset sorted from them (not recorded which). Receptor source: a man younger than 35 who had mild COVID-19 (a few samples of this study predate the infection). The sample titles of this study are shuffled in the database, so cell type and time point are left out; the donor was told from shared clones.

This clonotype has only a few counts. The chain joins TRBV12-3 or TRBV12-4 to TRBJ1-5; D gene ambiguous. With 6 bases removed from V and 4 bases from J, the gap between germline ends came to 7 bases. CDR3 size: 12 residues. DNA of the CDR3: TGTGCCAGCAGGCCCGGGAATCAGCCCCAGCATTTT. Its translation is CASRPGNQPQHF.

This clonotype appeared a few times. This chain uses TRBV18 with TRBJ2-1; 8 positions match TRBD1. Germline V CDR1 and CDR2: KGHSH, LQKENI. With V trimmed by 1 base and J by 6 bases, 8 bases remained unmatched. This CDR3 spans 16 amino acids. The CDR3 here is CASSPLVPTGVNEQFF. In nucleotides, the CDR3 is TGTGCCAGCTCACCACTCGTCCCGACAGGGGTCAATGAGCAGTTCTTC.

This clonotype was detected only a few times. The rearrangement uses TRBV5-1 and TRBJ2-5; no reliable D call. Germline assignment: CDR1 SGHRS and CDR2 YFSETQ. CDR3 length equals 13 residues. V was trimmed by 4 bases and J by 3 bases, leaving 10 bases between them. The CDR3 loop reads CASSRTPEETQYF. DNA of the CDR3: TGCGCCAGCAGCCGCACACCGGAAGAGACCCAGTACTTC.

Only a few counts were recorded for this clonotype. The CDR3 is CASSSVTSEQYV. The DNA of the CDR3 is TGTGCCAGCAGTTCCGTTACGTCCGAGCAGTACGTC. V usage is TRBV6-2 or TRBV6-3 and J usage is TRBJ2-7; D call uncertain. Germline V CDR1 and CDR2: MNHEY, SVGEGT. Trimming shortened V by 4 bases and J by 6 bases, and 10 bases separated the two germline ends. The CDR3 is made up of 12 amino acids.

The chain links TRBV18 to TRBJ2-2; D remains ambiguous. This CDR3 spans 15 amino acids. Deletions cut 2 bases from V and 0 bases from J, with 7 bases between. Germline CDR1 reads KGHSH; CDR2 reads LQKENI. The CDR3 DNA reads TGTGCCAGCTCACCAAGTCTCACGAACACCGGGGAGCTGTTTTTT. It yields the protein CASSPSLTNTGELFF.

The rearrangement uses TRBV6-6 and TRBJ1-2; possibly TRBD1 for D (5 bases). CDR3 size: 12 residues. The V and J ends lost 0 bases and 6 bases respectively, with 5 bases between them. Germline values: CDR1 MNHNY, CDR2 SVGAGI (reference sequence). This CDR3 reads CASSYSGDGYTF. The CDR3 DNA is TGTGCCAGCAGTTACTCAGGGGATGGCTACACCTTC.

This chain uses TRBV5-1 with TRBJ1-2; the D is unclear. V was clipped by 5 bases and J by 8 bases, with 16 bases between them. The CDR3 has 13 amino acids. Germline loops: CDR1 SGHRS, CDR2 YFSETQ. CDR3 DNA sequence: TGCGCCAGCAGAACAAAGCCTTCTATGGGCTACACCTTC. It translates to CASRTKPSMGYTF.

In this sample, this clonotype turned up a few times. The J gene is TRBJ1-5, the V gene TRBV27, with 9 bases that match TRBD1. Trimming removed 5 bases from V and 2 bases from J; junction bases left unmatched: 7. Germline assignment: CDR1 MNHEY and CDR2 SMNVEV (reference sequence). CDR3 size: 16 residues. This CDR3 is CASSATGGYGNQPQHF. In DNA form, the CDR3 reads TGTGCCAGCAGTGCGACAGGGGGGTACGGCAATCAGCCCCAGCATTTT.

This clonotype was seen a few times. The chain carries TRBV4-3 and TRBJ1-1; maybe TRBD1 (6 bases). Germline CDR1 is LGHNA and CDR2 is YSLEER. Trimming shortened V by 5 bases and J by 4 bases, and 14 bases separated the two germline ends. There are 14 residues in the CDR3. The CDR3 sequence: CASSSLGGTTEAFF. CDR3 sequence (DNA): TGCGCCAGCAGCTCTCTGGGGGGCACCACTGAAGCTTTCTTT.

This clonotype was seen only a few times. The gene calls are TRBV6-5 and TRBJ1-3; 7 nucleotides match TRBD1. The germline CDR1 and CDR2 sequences are MNHEY and SVGAGI. CDR3 size: 15 residues. Trimming at V came to 4 bases and at J to 4 bases, leaving 7 bases not matched to a gene. In DNA form, the CDR3 reads TGTGCCAGCAGTTCGGGACAGACGCTCGGAAACACCATATATTTT. The encoded protein is CASSSGQTLGNTIYF.

The genes are TRBV20-1 and TRBJ2-1; 10 bases fit TRBD2. The trim removed 6 bases at V and 2 bases at J, leaving 4 bases unmatched. Germline CDR1 and CDR2: DFQATT and SNEGSKA (reference sequence). The CDR3 sequence is 14 residues long. This CDR3 is CSARTSGAYNEQFF. The DNA of the CDR3 is TGCAGTGCACGGACTAGCGGAGCCTACAATGAGCAGTTCTTC.

The chain is built from TRBV7-9 and TRBJ1-6; D unclear. V was trimmed by 1 base and J by 7 bases, leaving 8 bases between them. This CDR3 has 14 residues. Germline V CDR1 and CDR2: SEHNR, FQNEAQ (reference sequence). CDR3 sequence: CASSLGAVNSPLHF. The CDR3 region has the DNA TGTGCCAGCAGCTTAGGGGCAGTGAATTCACCCCTCCACTTT.

This clonotype was detected only a few times. The chain has TRBV7-3 and TRBJ2-2, with 8 bases that match TRBD1. V lost 5 bases to trimming and J lost 5 bases; unmatched junction nucleotides: 7. From germline, CDR1 is SGHTA and CDR2 FQGTGA. The CDR3 is made up of 15 amino acids. In nucleotides, the CDR3 is TGTGCCAGCAGCCGCGGACAGGGTTGGACCGGGGAGCTGTTTTTT. This gives the protein CASSRGQGWTGELFF. The variable domain in full, completed from reference TRBV7-3 and TRBJ2-2, reads GAGVSQTPSNKVTEKGKYVELRCDPISGHTALYWYRQSLGQGPEFLIYFQGTGAADDSGLPNDRFFAVRPEGSVSTLKIQRTERGDSAVYLCASSRGQGWTGELFFGEGSRLTVL.

This clonotype has more than one count but fewer than ten. CDR3 sequence (DNA): TGTGCCAGCAGACGGACTAGCGGGGGACAAGAGACCCAGTACTTC. This encodes CASRRTSGGQETQYF. The V call is TRBV2, the J call TRBJ2-5; 13 positions match TRBD2. The J segment lost 2 bases and the V segment lost 6 bases, leaving 3 bases of the junction unmatched. Germline lookup yields CDR1 SNHLY and CDR2 FYNNEI. The CDR3 contains 15 residues.

This clonotype was observed at least ten times. In DNA, the CDR3 is TGTGCCAGCAGTACACTAGATGATACGCAGTATTTT. Translated, it gives CASSTLDDTQYF. J is TRBJ2-3 and V is TRBV6-5; the D gene is possibly TRBD2 (5 bases). The CDR3 runs to 12 residues. Germline values: CDR1 MNHEY, CDR2 SVGAGI. Trimming cost V 5 bases and J 6 bases, with 9 bases left between them.

This clonotype was found many times. DNA for the CDR3: TGTGCCAGCAGCTTCACAAGCTCTGGGGCCAACGTCCTGACTTTC. Protein sequence: CASSFTSSGANVLTF. The J gene is TRBJ2-6, the V gene TRBV7-2, with D unclear. CDR1 and CDR2 (germline): SGHTA, FQGNSA. V was clipped by 3 bases and J by 0 bases, with 6 bases between them. The CDR3 loop spans 15 amino acids.

This clonotype was counted between two and nine times. As DNA, the CDR3 is TGCGCCAGCAGCTTGGAGGCTCCCTCAAACGAGCAGTACTTC. Amino acids: CASSLEAPSNEQYF. This sequence joins TRBV5-1 and TRBJ2-7; D is uncertain. The ends were cut back, 0 bases at V and 5 bases at J, with 12 bases in the middle. From germline, CDR1 is SGHRS and CDR2 YFSETQ. This CDR3 is 14 amino acids long.

This clonotype was seen many times. V is TRBV7-9 and J is TRBJ2-3; 10 bases map to TRBD1. This CDR3 is 16 amino acids long. The ends lost 3 bases at V and 5 bases at J; junction bases unmatched: 8. The germline V gene has CDR1 SEHNR and CDR2 FQNEAQ (reference sequence). This CDR3 reads CASSFDRGRFGDTQYF. CDR3 in DNA: TGTGCCAGCAGCTTTGACAGGGGGCGATTTGGAGATACGCAGTATTTT.